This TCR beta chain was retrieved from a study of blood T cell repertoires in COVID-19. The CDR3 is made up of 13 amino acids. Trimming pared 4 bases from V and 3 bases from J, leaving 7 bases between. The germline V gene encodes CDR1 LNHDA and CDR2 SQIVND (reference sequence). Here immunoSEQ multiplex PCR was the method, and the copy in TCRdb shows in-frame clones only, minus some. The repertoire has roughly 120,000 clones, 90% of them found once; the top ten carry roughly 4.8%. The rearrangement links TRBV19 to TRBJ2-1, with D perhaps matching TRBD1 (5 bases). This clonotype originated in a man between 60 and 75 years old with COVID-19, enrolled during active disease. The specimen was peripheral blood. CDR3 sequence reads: CASSTQVYNEQFF. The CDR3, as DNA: TGTGCCAGTAGTACACAGGTCTACAATGAGCAGTTCTTC.